The next 5 T cell receptor beta chains were all read from a single sample in a study of blood T cell repertoires in COVID-19. Profiling relied on immunoSEQ multiplex PCR, and the TCRdb table lists in-frame clones only, not all of them. The repertoire includes fewer than 350,000 clones, roughly 86% of them detected once, and roughly 9% sits in the top ten. Sequences were obtained from peripheral blood. These receptors were collected from a man between 18 and 29 years old with active or convalescent COVID-19.

The V and J genes are TRBV9 and TRBJ1-2; no clear D. Between the trimmed V and J ends, which lost 0 bases and 6 bases, there was a span of 9 bases. The CDR3 is made up of 13 amino acids. The V gene's germline CDR1 is SGDLS and CDR2 YYNGEE. In DNA, the CDR3 is TGTGCCAGCAGCGTAGTAGGAGGGAATGGCTACACCTTC. This translates into CASSVVGGNGYTF.

The chain employs TRBV6-6 and TRBJ1-1, with D unresolved. The CDR3 covers 14 residues. Trimming removed 2 bases from V and 0 bases from J, with 7 bases in between. The germline V gene has CDR1 MNHNY and CDR2 SVGAGI (reference sequence). The CDR3 here is CASSYGLLNTEAFF. CDR3 coding DNA: TGTGCCAGCAGTTACGGACTGTTGAACACTGAAGCTTTCTTT.

The rearrangement uses TRBV5-1 and TRBJ2-2; TRBD1 is a possible D gene (5 bases). V was cut by 4 bases and J by 6 bases, with 25 bases left in between. CDR1 SGHRS and CDR2 YFSETQ come from the germline V gene. The CDR3 covers 18 residues. CDR3 loop: CASSGTNQGRYQAGELFF. The CDR3 bases are TGCGCCAGCAGCGGAACGAATCAGGGTCGTTATCAGGCCGGGGAGCTGTTTTTT.

In its sample, this clone was seen once. This rearrangement joins TRBV3-1 (or the pseudogene TRBV3-2) to TRBJ1-2; the D gene is possibly TRBD1 (6 bases). V was clipped by 6 bases and J by 8 bases, with 16 bases between them. In germline, CDR1 is LGHDT, CDR2 YNNKEL (reference sequence). The CDR3 totals 13 residues. The CDR3 DNA reads TGTGCCAGCAGTCTACCAGGGGAATGGGGCTACACCTTC. Protein: CASSLPGEWGYTF.

The rearrangement links TRBV6-5 to TRBJ2-3; perhaps TRBD2 as D (5 bases). This CDR3 is 15 amino acids long. The V gene's germline CDR1 is MNHEY and CDR2 SVGAGI. Trimming removed 6 bases from V and 0 bases from J, with 13 bases in between. CDR3 amino acids: CASSQSSLSTDTQYF. CDR3 DNA sequence: TGTGCCAGCAGCCAATCTAGCCTCAGCACAGATACGCAGTATTTT.